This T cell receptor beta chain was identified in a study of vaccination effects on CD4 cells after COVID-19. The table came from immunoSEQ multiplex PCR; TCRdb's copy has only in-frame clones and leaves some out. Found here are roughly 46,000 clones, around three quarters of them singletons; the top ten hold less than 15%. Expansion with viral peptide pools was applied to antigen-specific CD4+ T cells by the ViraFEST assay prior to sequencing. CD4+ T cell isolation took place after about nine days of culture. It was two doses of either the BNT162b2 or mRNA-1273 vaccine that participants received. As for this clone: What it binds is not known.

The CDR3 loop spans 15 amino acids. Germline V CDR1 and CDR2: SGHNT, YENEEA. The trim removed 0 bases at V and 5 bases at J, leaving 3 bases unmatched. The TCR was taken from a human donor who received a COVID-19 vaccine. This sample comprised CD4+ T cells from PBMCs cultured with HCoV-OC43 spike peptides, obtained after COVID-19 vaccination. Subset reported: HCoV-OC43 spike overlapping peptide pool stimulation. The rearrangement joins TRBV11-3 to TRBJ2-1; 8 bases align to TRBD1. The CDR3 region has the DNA TGTGCCAGCAGCTTAGAACAGGGGGGTGACAATGAGCAGTTCTTC. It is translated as CASSLEQGGDNEQFF.